Only a few counts were recorded for the clone carrying this TCR beta chain. Trimming removed 1 base from V and 6 bases from J, with 17 bases in between. This CDR3 has 16 residues. The germline gives CDR1 LGHNA, CDR2 YNFKEQ. The data derive from a study of blood T cells in healthy people across ages. A second PCR of about 7 to 11 cycles used a sample-barcoded 5' primer and a J-beta primer mix. From the 5' RACE reads, TCRdb called clonotypes with MiXCR, one entry per CDR3 protein. The data hold approximately 670,000 distinct CDR3 sequences, with around two fifths observed a single time. The rearrangement links TRBV4-2 to TRBJ2-3; D possibly corresponds to TRBD2 (6 bases). This TCR came from an elderly man in good health. The specimen sequenced was blood. For the CDR3, the DNA is TGTGCCAGCAGCCAAGTTTTAGCGGACCTTCCGGATACGCAGTATTTT. Protein sequence: CASSQVLADLPDTQYF.